The 27 T cell receptor beta chains in this list originate from one sample, sequenced in a study of PD-L1 blockade in urothelial cancer. Time point meaning: peripheral blood 6 weeks after treatment start. The table came from immunoSEQ multiplex PCR; TCRdb's copy has only in-frame clones and leaves some out. The sample has about 120,000 clones, roughly 91% seen once. The starting material was PBMCs, obtained around atezolizumab (anti-PD-L1) treatment. These receptors were collected from a man aged 55-75 years with urothelial cancer.

The chain carries TRBV2 and TRBJ1-1, with D unclear. Trimming removed 3 bases at V and 8 bases at J, with 16 bases between. This CDR3 is built from 14 residues. Germline lookup yields CDR1 SNHLY and CDR2 FYNNEI. The CDR3 bases are TGTGCCAGCAGTGATCTTGTAGAGGGAACCGAAGCTTTCTTT. Encoded protein: CASSDLVEGTEAFF.

V is TRBV19 and J is TRBJ1-1; the D is unclear. This CDR3 contains 13 residues. Deletions cut 5 bases from V and 0 bases from J, with 7 bases between. Per germline, CDR1 LNHDA and CDR2 SQIVND (reference sequence). The DNA of the CDR3 is TGTGCCAGTAGTTGGGCCTTGAACACTGAAGCTTTCTTT. Translating it yields CASSWALNTEAFF.

The chain links TRBV30 to TRBJ1-5; the D is unclear. Germline loops: CDR1 GTSNPN, CDR2 SVGIG (reference sequence). This CDR3 has 15 amino acids. With 0 bases removed from V and 2 bases from J, the gap between germline ends came to 11 bases. Here the CDR3 reads CAWSVPAEGNQPQHF. For the CDR3, the DNA is TGTGCCTGGAGTGTACCGGCGGAGGGCAATCAGCCCCAGCATTTT.

This clone occurred a few times. One junction end disagrees with the germline gene, perhaps due to a read error. The V gene is TRBV7-7, the J gene TRBJ2-3; TRBD1 aligns across 10 bases. CDR1 and CDR2 from the germline V gene are SSHAT and FNYEAQ (reference sequence). The length of the CDR3 is 14 residues. CDR3 in amino acids: CASSFTTGGDTQYF. DNA of the CDR3: TGTGCTAGCAGCTTCACGACAGGGGGCGATACGCAGTATTTT.

This clone was seen just once. The chain couples TRBV9 to TRBJ1-1, with D perhaps matching TRBD1 (5 bases). V shed 0 bases and J shed 8 bases, with 11 bases lying between them. The CDR3 has 13 amino acids. Per germline, CDR1 SGDLS and CDR2 YYNGEE. In DNA form, the CDR3 reads TGTGCCAGCAGCGTAGGGTACGGGGGAGAAGCTTTCTTT. Amino acid sequence: CASSVGYGGEAFF.

The chain carries TRBV9 and TRBJ2-7, with D possibly matching TRBD1 (6 bases). This CDR3 spans 14 amino acids. Per germline, CDR1 SGDLS and CDR2 YYNGEE. V shed 4 bases and J shed 0 bases, with 11 bases lying between them. The CDR3 region has the DNA TGTGCCAGCAGCACGACGGACAGCTCCTACGAGCAGTACTTC. Translation gives CASSTTDSSYEQYF.

CDR3 sequence: CASSLSTGTGNTIYF. The CDR3 DNA reads as TGTGCCAGCAGCTTATCGACAGGGACGGGAAACACCATATATTTT. The chain recombines TRBV7-2 with TRBJ1-3, with 7 nucleotides matching TRBD1. The germline V gene encodes CDR1 SGHTA and CDR2 FQGNSA. This CDR3 is built from 15 residues. The V segment lost 2 bases and the J segment 4 bases; nucleotides outside the gene matches: 5. The variable domain in full, with the rest retrieved from reference TRBV7-2 and TRBJ1-3, is GAGVSQSPSNKVTEKGKDVELRCDPISGHTALYWYRQSLGQGLEFLIYFQGNSAPDKSGLPSDRFSAERTGGSVSTLTIQRTQQEDSAVYLCASSLSTGTGNTIYFGEGSWLTVV.

This clone was counted only a few times. The chain recombines TRBV18 with TRBJ1-1, with D hard to call. Germline loops: CDR1 KGHSH, CDR2 LQKENI. This CDR3 contains 13 residues. V lost 3 bases to trimming and J lost 1 base, with 6 bases between them. The CDR3: CASSPTTNTEAFF. The CDR3 coding sequence is TGTGCCAGCTCACCTACAACGAACACTGAAGCTTTCTTT.

The chain has TRBV30 and TRBJ1-5, with D perhaps TRBD1 (6 bases). CDR3 length: 13 amino acids. Per the germline V gene, CDR1 is GTSNPN and CDR2 is SVGIG (reference sequence). V was pared by 3 bases and J by 3 bases, with 9 bases between. CDR3 DNA sequence: TGTGCCTGGAGCCCAGGGGTCAATCAGCCCCAGCATTTT. Translated, it gives CAWSPGVNQPQHF.

The chain has TRBV27 and TRBJ2-1; TRBD2 matches at 11 bases. Germline CDR1 MNHEY, CDR2 SMNVEV (reference sequence). This CDR3 is 16 amino acids long. The ends lost 4 bases at V and 6 bases at J; junction bases unmatched: 8. CDR3 protein: CASSSPGTSGSNEQFF. The CDR3 DNA reads as TGTGCCAGCAGTTCCCCCGGGACTAGCGGAAGCAATGAGCAGTTCTTC.

The chain combines TRBV4-2 with TRBJ2-7; TRBD2 agrees at 15 bases. This CDR3 spans 18 amino acids. With V trimmed by 3 bases and J by 7 bases, 13 bases remained unmatched. CDR1 and CDR2 (germline): LGHNA, YNFKEQ. The CDR3 nucleotides read TGTGCCAGCAGCCAGAGGGGGACTAGCGGGGGGCTGCCGAGGGAGCAGTACTTC. This translates into CASSQRGTSGGLPREQYF.

This sequence joins TRBV5-1 and TRBJ2-2; 10 bases map to TRBD1. CDR1 is SGHRS, CDR2 YFSETQ, per germline. The CDR3 totals 15 residues. V was clipped by 3 bases and J by 8 bases; unmatched bases: 7. For the CDR3, the DNA is TGCGCCAGCAGCTCCAGACAGGGGGCGATGGGGGAGCTGTTTTTT. The encoded protein is CASSSRQGAMGELFF.

This clone was recorded once. The chain couples TRBV18 to TRBJ1-1; D ambiguous. V dropped 3 bases and J dropped 4 bases, with 18 bases sitting between them. The CDR3 sequence is 16 residues long. Germline-derived CDR1 and CDR2 are KGHSH and LQKENI. The CDR3 region is CASSPTFRGGSTEAFF. The CDR3 DNA follows: TGTGCCAGCTCACCGACGTTCCGCGGCGGTAGCACTGAAGCTTTCTTT.

The V gene is TRBV18, the J gene TRBJ1-2; D remains ambiguous. Germline values: CDR1 KGHSH, CDR2 LQKENI. Trimming removed 6 bases from V and 0 bases from J, with 11 bases in between. This CDR3 contains 14 residues. The CDR3 loop is CASSSTEANYGYTF. The CDR3 nucleotides are TGTGCCAGCTCTTCGACGGAGGCTAACTATGGCTACACCTTC.

The count of this clone is one. This chain uses TRBV11-3 with TRBJ2-3, with 9 positions matching TRBD1. Germline CDR1 SGHNT, CDR2 YENEEA. Trimming cost V 6 bases and J 6 bases; bases outside gene matches: 10. The CDR3 is 15 amino acids. The CDR3 spells CASSRGDRAGDTQYF. The CDR3 DNA sequence: TGTGCCAGCAGTAGAGGGGACAGGGCTGGGGATACGCAGTATTTT.

This clone showed up just once. The rearrangement links TRBV19 to TRBJ1-5, with 7 nucleotides matching TRBD1. Germline V CDR1 and CDR2: LNHDA, SQIVND (reference sequence). This CDR3 has 15 residues. With 5 bases clipped from V and 7 bases from J, the junction kept 11 bases outside the gene matches. The CDR3 loop reads CASSPYRDRGQPQHF. The CDR3 nucleotides read TGTGCCAGTAGTCCCTACCGGGACAGAGGACAGCCCCAGCATTTT.

CDR3 region: CASSSTGTSGHEQFF. The DNA for the CDR3 is TGCGCCAGCAGTTCAACCGGGACTAGCGGCCATGAGCAGTTCTTC. The V gene is TRBV5-1, the J gene TRBJ2-1; 11 bases map to TRBD2. CDR1 is SGHRS, CDR2 YFSETQ, per germline. After removal of 5 bases from V and 8 bases from J, the junction contained 9 bases not matched to a gene. The CDR3 loop spans 15 amino acids.

The rearrangement joins TRBV7-9 to TRBJ2-1; 10 bases map to TRBD2. This CDR3 region has 16 residues. The germline gives CDR1 SEHNR, CDR2 FQNEAQ (reference sequence). The junction had 4 bases not matched to a gene; V was cut back by 1 base and J by 4 bases. The CDR3 spells CASSLDSGGLYNEQFF. CDR3 bases: TGTGCCAGCAGCTTAGATAGCGGGGGGTTGTACAATGAGCAGTTCTTC.

CDR3 sequence reads: CASSQDWTGGSEKLFF. The CDR3 region has the DNA TGTGCCAGCAGCCAAGATTGGACAGGGGGTAGTGAAAAACTGTTTTTT. The rearrangement links TRBV4-2 to TRBJ1-4, with TRBD1 identical over 10 bases. CDR3 length: 16 amino acids. V was clipped by 0 bases and J by 7 bases; unmatched bases: 5. The germline CDR1 and CDR2 sequences are LGHNA and YNFKEQ.

The J gene is TRBJ2-7, the V gene TRBV27; D might be TRBD2 (6 bases). The V end was cut by 4 bases, the J end by 5 bases, with 12 bases between. The CDR3 loop spans 13 amino acids. Germline V gene data show CDR1 as MNHEY and CDR2 as SMNVEV (reference sequence). The CDR3 protein is CASSSWRGNEQYF. The CDR3 DNA follows: TGTGCCAGCAGTTCCTGGAGGGGTAACGAGCAGTACTTC.

The gene calls are TRBV11-3 and TRBJ2-3; perhaps TRBD2 as D (6 bases). Germline CDR1 SGHNT, CDR2 YENEEA. Trimming removed 4 bases at V and 2 bases at J, with 7 bases between. CDR3 length: 13 amino acids. CDR3 sequence: CASSWRDTDTQYF. The CDR3 DNA reads as TGTGCCAGCAGCTGGAGGGACACAGATACGCAGTATTTT.

This clone was counted once. The V call is TRBV7-3, the J call TRBJ1-1; D is undetermined. Germline V gene lookup returns CDR1 SGHTA and CDR2 FQGTGA. Trimming stripped 3 bases from V and 1 base from J, with 6 bases between. The CDR3 is 13 amino acids. The DNA for the CDR3 is TGTGCCAGCAGCTTCGAAGCGAACACTGAAGCTTTCTTT. As protein: CASSFEANTEAFF.

The V and J genes are TRBV5-1 and TRBJ2-5, with a tentative D call TRBD2 (5 bases). The V end lost 0 bases, the J end lost 2 bases, and 11 bases lay between the germline ends. The CDR3 is 15 amino acids. Germline V lookup: CDR1 SGHRS, CDR2 YFSETQ. DNA of the CDR3: TGCGCCAGCAGCTTGGCCGGGGTAAGGCAAGAGACCCAGTACTTC. This codes for CASSLAGVRQETQYF.

This clone came up a few times. This chain links TRBV29-1 with TRBJ2-3, with 7 bases matching TRBD1. Losses at the gene ends were 5 bases for V and 3 bases for J; bases not matched to a gene: 8. Germline V gene lookup returns CDR1 SQVTM and CDR2 ANQGSEA. The CDR3 contains 14 residues. CDR3 in DNA: TGCAGCGTTACCACAGGGGTTGTGACAGATACGCAGTATTTT. This sequence encodes CSVTTGVVTDTQYF.

This clone occurred once. The genes are TRBV7-8 and TRBJ1-6; the D gene is possibly TRBD1 (5 bases). Germline V gene lookup returns CDR1 SGHVS and CDR2 FQNEAQ. V was clipped by 0 bases and J by 8 bases, with 11 bases between them. The CDR3 has 15 amino acids. Written as DNA, the CDR3 is TGTGCCAGCAGCTTAGCGATGGGGCCTGATTCACCCCTCCACTTT. Its protein is CASSLAMGPDSPLHF.

The chain employs TRBV9 and TRBJ1-2; 7 bases align to TRBD1. CDR1 is SGDLS and CDR2 is YYNGEE in the germline V gene. This CDR3 comprises 13 residues. J lost 3 bases, V lost 2 bases, and 1 base had no gene match. CDR3 in DNA: TGTGCCAGCAGCGTTACAGGGGACTATGGCTACACCTTC. It is translated as CASSVTGDYGYTF.

The genes are TRBV27 and TRBJ2-7, with 14 bases matching TRBD2. V trimming: 5 bases; J trimming: 2 bases; junction bases outside the gene matches: 11. Germline lookup yields CDR1 MNHEY and CDR2 SMNVEV (reference sequence). The CDR3 has 18 residues. CDR3 protein: CASSPGLAGGGRTYEQYF. The CDR3 bases are TGTGCCAGCAGTCCCGGACTAGCGGGAGGTGGGAGGACCTACGAGCAGTACTTC.